Shown below are 29 T cell receptor beta chains from a single sample sequenced in a study of OX40 agonist ivuxolimab in advanced cancers. Repertoires were generated with immunoSEQ multiplex PCR, while TCRdb's copy carries only in-frame clones and drops some. The sample consists of about 51,000 clones, about 77% of them appearing once. The sample was CD4+ or CD8+ T cells sorted from blood, taken in a trial of the OX40 agonist ivuxolimab. Every receptor here comes from an adult with an advanced solid tumor such as melanoma, head and neck, liver or kidney cancer.

The genes are TRBV4-2 and TRBJ2-3; perhaps TRBD1 as D (5 bases). The CDR3 covers 15 residues. The V end was cut by 2 bases, the J end by 2 bases, with 11 bases between. The germline V gene has CDR1 LGHNA and CDR2 YNFKEQ. The CDR3 protein is CASSQPTASTDTQYF. DNA for the CDR3: TGTGCCAGCAGCCAACCGACAGCATCCACAGATACGCAGTATTTT.

The chain recombines TRBV4-1 with TRBJ1-2; 8 bases line up with TRBD1. With V trimmed by 6 bases and J by 3 bases, 9 bases remained unmatched. CDR3 length: 15 residues. The germline V gene has CDR1 MGHRA and CDR2 YSYEKL. CDR3 protein: CASRFTTGADYGYTF. The DNA for the CDR3 is TGCGCCAGCAGATTCACGACAGGGGCCGACTATGGCTACACCTTC.

The chain employs TRBV5-1 and TRBJ1-1; no reliable D call. The CDR3 consists of 15 residues. Germline CDR1 SGHRS, CDR2 YFSETQ. V was shortened by 0 bases and J by 0 bases, with 9 bases between the two germline ends. CDR3 DNA: TGCGCCAGCAGCTTGGAGGGCGCGGTGAACACTGAAGCTTTCTTT. This translates into CASSLEGAVNTEAFF.

A note on this clone: The identical CDR3 is also encoded by other nucleotide sequences in the sample. The chain has TRBV11-2 and TRBJ1-1; 7 nucleotides align to TRBD1. The CDR3 covers 15 residues. The germline V gene encodes CDR1 SGHAT and CDR2 FQNNGV. The ends lost 5 bases at V and 1 base at J; junction bases unmatched: 7. CDR3 residues: CASSTRTGPNTEAFF. The CDR3 bases are TGTGCCAGCAGCACTCGGACAGGACCGAACACTGAAGCTTTCTTT. Complete variable domain (other parts from reference TRBV11-2 and TRBJ1-1): EAGVAQSPRYKIIEKRQSVAFWCNPISGHATLYWYQQILGQGPKLLIQFQNNGVVDDSQLPKDRFSAERLKGVDSTLKIQPAKLEDSAVYLCASSTRTGPNTEAFFGQGTRLTVV.

Judged by abundance, this clone is medium-sized. This chain joins TRBV28 and TRBJ2-6; no reliable D call. The V end was cut by 1 base, the J end by 0 bases, with 13 bases between. This CDR3 has 18 amino acids. The germline CDR1 and CDR2 sequences are MDHEN and SYDVKM. The CDR3 loop is CASSLLGKSSSGANVLTF. Written as DNA, the CDR3 is TGTGCCAGCAGTTTATTGGGGAAGTCATCCTCTGGGGCCAACGTCCTGACTTTC.

This chain uses TRBV4-2 with TRBJ2-1, with 7 bases lining up with TRBD2. This CDR3 contains 19 residues. V was clipped by 1 base and J by 2 bases; unmatched bases: 14. The germline V gene has CDR1 LGHNA and CDR2 YNFKEQ. The CDR3 coding sequence is TGTGCCAGCAGCCAAGGTGGACTAGGGAAAAGAAGGGCCTACAATGAGCAGTTCTTC. It yields the protein CASSQGGLGKRRAYNEQFF.

The V call is TRBV29-1, the J call TRBJ2-7, with 13 bases matching TRBD2. This CDR3 is built from 14 residues. V gave up 3 bases and J gave up 2 bases; unmatched junction bases: 1. CDR1 is SQVTM, CDR2 ANQGSEA, per germline. The CDR3 DNA reads as TGCAGCGTTGAGACTAGCGGGAGGACCTACGAGCAGTACTTC. This translates into CSVETSGRTYEQYF.

This clone has just one count. The rearrangement uses TRBV18 and TRBJ1-4; 9 bases align to TRBD1. Germline lookup yields CDR1 KGHSH and CDR2 LQKENI. This CDR3 has 16 amino acids. V shed 2 bases and J 4 bases; nucleotides not matched to a gene: 5. The CDR3 DNA sequence: TGTGCCAGCTCACCATTTACGGGACAGGGTAATGAAAAACTGTTTTTT. This gives the protein CASSPFTGQGNEKLFF.

This clone was recorded only once. Other DNA sequences within the sample encode an identical CDR3. The chain is built from TRBV5-1 and TRBJ2-5; D remains unclear. The last part of the DNA fits TRBJ2-7 better; the J call may be wrong. The CDR3 is 14 residues long. Per the germline V gene, CDR1 is SGHRS and CDR2 is YFSETQ. The CDR3, as DNA: TGCGCCAGCAGCTTGCGAGGAGAGTCCTACGAGCAGTACTTC. Translating it yields CASSLRGESYEQYF.

The J gene is TRBJ2-7, the V gene TRBV7-3; D might be TRBD1 (5 bases). Between the trimmed V and J ends, which lost 1 base and 5 bases, there was a span of 15 bases. CDR1 SGHTA and CDR2 FQGTGA come from the germline V gene. CDR3 length equals 15 residues. The CDR3 loop reads CASSLRAQGWDEQYF. CDR3 sequence (DNA): TGTGCCAGCAGCTTAAGGGCCCAGGGATGGGACGAGCAGTACTTC.

This sequence joins TRBV7-9 and TRBJ2-1; TRBD2 aligns across 12 bases. The CDR3 length is 19 residues. In germline, CDR1 is SEHNR, CDR2 FQNEAQ (reference sequence). Germline trimming cut 1 base from V and 0 bases from J; bases unmatched to any gene: 7. CDR3 bases: TGTGCCAGCAGCTTAGAACTAGCGGGGGGTTTCAGCTCCTACAATGAGCAGTTCTTC. Translating gives CASSLELAGGFSSYNEQFF.

The gene calls are TRBV10-2 and TRBJ1-2, with D uncertain. The CDR3 has 12 amino acids. V was clipped by 1 base and J by 4 bases, with 4 bases between them. The germline V gene encodes CDR1 WSHSY and CDR2 SAAADI. CDR3 nucleotide sequence: TGCGCCAGCAGTGAGTACAGCTATGGCTACACCTTC. It encodes CASSEYSYGYTF.

The chain has TRBV27 and TRBJ2-7; D may correspond to TRBD1 or TRBD2 (5 bases each). CDR1 MNHEY and CDR2 SMNVEV come from the germline V gene (reference sequence). V was pared by 1 base and J by 4 bases, with 8 bases between. The length of the CDR3 is 13 residues. The CDR3, as DNA: TGTGCCAGCAGTTTATGGGACCCTTACGAGCAGTACTTC. It is translated as CASSLWDPYEQYF.

V is TRBV28 and J is TRBJ2-1; TRBD2 aligns across 7 bases. Germline trimming cut 1 base from V and 2 bases from J; bases unmatched to any gene: 2. CDR3 length: 15 amino acids. The germline CDR1 and CDR2 sequences are MDHEN and SYDVKM. CDR3 region: CASSLFGGTYNEQFF. CDR3 DNA sequence: TGTGCCAGCAGTTTATTCGGGGGGACCTACAATGAGCAGTTCTTC.

This clone was counted only a few times. V usage is TRBV30 and J usage is TRBJ2-5; 9 nucleotides match TRBD2. Germline assignment: CDR1 GTSNPN and CDR2 SVGIG (reference sequence). This CDR3 spans 12 amino acids. Trimming removed 5 bases from V and 7 bases from J; junction bases left unmatched: 5. Written as DNA, the CDR3 is TGTGCCTGGTTAGCGGGAGATAGGACCCAGTACTTC. Amino acids: CAWLAGDRTQYF.

This rearrangement joins TRBV2 to TRBJ2-1; 10 bases agree with TRBD2. CDR3 length: 15 residues. Germline V gene lookup returns CDR1 SNHLY and CDR2 FYNNEI. Trimming took 4 bases from V and 8 from J; bases not matched to a gene: 8. The CDR3 loop reads CASSGSLAGIHEQFF. The CDR3 nucleotides are TGTGCCAGCAGTGGTTCACTAGCGGGAATACATGAGCAGTTCTTC. The full variable domain, rest sourced from reference TRBV2 and TRBJ2-1, is EPEVTQTPSHQVTQMGQEVILRCVPISNHLYFYWYRQILGQKVEFLVSFYNNEISEKSEIFDDQFSVERPDGSNFTLKIRSTKLEDSAMYFCASSGSLAGIHEQFFGPGTRLTVL.

This sequence joins TRBV19 and TRBJ2-5; 14 bases match TRBD2. This CDR3 is built from 17 residues. Germline CDR1 reads LNHDA; CDR2 reads SQIVND (reference sequence). Unmatched junction bases numbered 6, after V lost 3 bases and J lost 3 bases. The DNA of the CDR3 is TGTGCCAGTAGTATGAGGATGGGACTAGCGGGAGAAGAGACCCAGTACTTC. It translates to CASSMRMGLAGEETQYF.

As for this clone: This sample includes further DNA sequences coding for the same CDR3. The chain joins TRBV9 to TRBJ1-5; D gene ambiguous. V was pared by 0 bases and J by 0 bases, with 7 bases between. Germline-derived CDR1 and CDR2 are SGDLS and YYNGEE. The CDR3 length is 15 residues. Here the CDR3 reads CASSVGPHSNQPQHF. CDR3 nucleotides: TGTGCCAGCAGCGTAGGCCCACATAGCAATCAGCCCCAGCATTTT.

The chain employs TRBV6-6 and TRBJ2-3; no definite D call. The germline gives CDR1 MNHNY, CDR2 SVGAGI (reference sequence). The CDR3 is made up of 12 amino acids. The V end was cut by 0 bases, the J end by 5 bases, with 3 bases between. For the CDR3, the DNA is TGTGCCAGCAGTTACTCGAAAGATACGCAGTATTTT. It translates to CASSYSKDTQYF.

The V and J genes are TRBV11-2 and TRBJ1-5; no firm D call. Germline lookup yields CDR1 SGHAT and CDR2 FQNNGV. The CDR3 totals 15 residues. V lost 5 bases and J lost 6, with 17 bases in between. CDR3 sequence: CASSPLIGSVQPQHF. Here the CDR3 DNA reads TGTGCCAGCAGCCCATTAATTGGGTCCGTTCAGCCCCAGCATTTT.

This clone was seen only a few times. The chain joins TRBV28 to TRBJ2-5; 14 nucleotides match TRBD2. CDR3 length equals 17 residues. From germline, CDR1 is MDHEN and CDR2 SYDVKM. The junction had 10 bases not matched to a gene; V was cut back by 5 bases and J by 5 bases. This chain's CDR3 is CASSPRTSGRLGETQYF. CDR3 in DNA: TGTGCCAGCAGTCCAAGGACTAGCGGGAGGTTGGGGGAGACCCAGTACTTC.

This clone showed up many times. This CDR3 reads CATKTVPTNEKLFF. The CDR3 nucleotides are TGTGCCACCAAAACGGTCCCAACTAATGAAAAACTGTTTTTT. The chain employs TRBV10-3 and TRBJ1-4; D remains ambiguous. CDR3 length: 14 amino acids. The V end lost 10 bases, the J end lost 0 bases, and 12 bases lay between the germline ends. CDR1 and CDR2 (germline): ENHRY, SYGVKD.

This chain joins TRBV6-5 and TRBJ1-4; D is unclear. The CDR3 runs 15 residues. Germline assignment: CDR1 MNHEY and CDR2 SVGAGI. Trimming stripped 6 bases from V and 5 bases from J, with 16 bases between. This chain's CDR3 is CASSLYSPRNEKLFF. CDR3 bases: TGTGCCAGCAGCTTATACAGTCCTAGGAATGAAAAACTGTTTTTT.

This chain joins TRBV19 and TRBJ1-1, with D uncertain. The V gene's germline CDR1 is LNHDA and CDR2 SQIVND (reference sequence). CDR3 length: 13 residues. The germline V and J ends were trimmed by 3 bases and 1 base, with 6 bases remaining between them. The CDR3 DNA follows: TGTGCCAGTAGTATTCAGTCGAACACTGAAGCTTTCTTT. This encodes CASSIQSNTEAFF.

The chain employs TRBV27 and TRBJ1-2; possible D gene TRBD1, 5 bases. The V and J ends lost 4 bases and 3 bases respectively, with 12 bases between them. This CDR3 spans 14 amino acids. Germline-derived CDR1 and CDR2 are MNHEY and SMNVEV (reference sequence). The CDR3 loop reads CASSSLQGYYGYTF. In nucleotides, the CDR3 is TGTGCCAGCAGTTCACTCCAGGGATACTATGGCTACACCTTC.

This clone appeared a few times. The rearrangement links TRBV29-1 to TRBJ2-3, with 9 bases aligning to TRBD2. Germline loops: CDR1 SQVTM, CDR2 ANQGSEA. The V and J ends lost 4 bases and 3 bases, in that order; junction bases with no gene match: 5. The CDR3 contains 14 residues. The CDR3 protein is CSVGLSGSTDTQYF. CDR3 bases: TGCAGCGTTGGTCTTAGCGGGAGTACAGATACGCAGTATTTT.

This chain connects TRBV19 to TRBJ2-2, with D possibly called TRBD1 or TRBD2 (5 bases each). From germline, CDR1 is LNHDA and CDR2 SQIVND (reference sequence). Trimming removed 4 bases from V and 0 bases from J, with 9 bases in between. The CDR3 loop spans 15 amino acids. The CDR3 reads CASSNGATNTGELFF. The CDR3, as DNA: TGTGCCAGTAGTAACGGGGCTACGAACACCGGGGAGCTGTTTTTT.

This clone came up a few times. The chain recombines TRBV2 with TRBJ1-6, with no clear D. The CDR3 has 15 residues. CDR1 SNHLY and CDR2 FYNNEI come from the germline V gene. Trimming removed 2 bases from V and 5 bases from J, with 10 bases in between. The DNA of the CDR3 is TGTGCCAGCAGTGAAAGGGTCCTCGATAATTCACCCCTCCACTTT. Its protein product is CASSERVLDNSPLHF.

V is TRBV28 and J is TRBJ1-1; D is possibly TRBD1 (6 bases). This CDR3 spans 15 amino acids. Germline CDR1 and CDR2: MDHEN and SYDVKM. Trimming stripped 4 bases from V and 1 base from J, with 13 bases between. CDR3 nucleotide sequence: TGTGCCAGCAGTTATCGGGGGGCGGGGAACACTGAAGCTTTCTTT. Protein product: CASSYRGAGNTEAFF.